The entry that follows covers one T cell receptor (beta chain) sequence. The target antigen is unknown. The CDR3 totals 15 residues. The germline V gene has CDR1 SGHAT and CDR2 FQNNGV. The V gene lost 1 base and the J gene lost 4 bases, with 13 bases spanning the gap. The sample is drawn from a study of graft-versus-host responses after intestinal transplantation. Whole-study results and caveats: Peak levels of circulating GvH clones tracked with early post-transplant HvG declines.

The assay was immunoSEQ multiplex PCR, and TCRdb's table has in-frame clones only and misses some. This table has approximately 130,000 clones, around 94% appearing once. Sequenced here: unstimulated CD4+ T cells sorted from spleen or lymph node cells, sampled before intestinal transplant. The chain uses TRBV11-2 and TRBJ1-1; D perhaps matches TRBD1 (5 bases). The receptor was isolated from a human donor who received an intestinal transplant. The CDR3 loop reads CASSLVGARPTEAFF. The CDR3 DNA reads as TGTGCCAGCAGCTTAGTCGGGGCACGGCCCACTGAAGCTTTCTTT.